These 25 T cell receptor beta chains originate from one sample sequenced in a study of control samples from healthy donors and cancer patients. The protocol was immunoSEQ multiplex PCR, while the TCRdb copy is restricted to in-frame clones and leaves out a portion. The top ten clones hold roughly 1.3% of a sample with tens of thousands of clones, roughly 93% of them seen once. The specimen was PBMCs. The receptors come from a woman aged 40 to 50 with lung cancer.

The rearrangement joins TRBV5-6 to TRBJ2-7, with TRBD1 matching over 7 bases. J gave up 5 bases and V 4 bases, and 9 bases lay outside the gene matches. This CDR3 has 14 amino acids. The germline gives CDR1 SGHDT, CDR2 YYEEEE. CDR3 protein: CASSLMTGYDEQYF. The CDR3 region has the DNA TGTGCCAGCAGCCTAATGACAGGGTACGACGAGCAGTACTTC.

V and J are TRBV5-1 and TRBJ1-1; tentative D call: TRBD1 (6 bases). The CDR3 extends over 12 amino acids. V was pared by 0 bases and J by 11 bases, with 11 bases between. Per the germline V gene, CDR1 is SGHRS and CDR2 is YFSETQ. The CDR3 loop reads CASSLDGGAAFF. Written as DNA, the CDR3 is TGCGCCAGCAGCTTGGATGGGGGGGCGGCTTTCTTT.

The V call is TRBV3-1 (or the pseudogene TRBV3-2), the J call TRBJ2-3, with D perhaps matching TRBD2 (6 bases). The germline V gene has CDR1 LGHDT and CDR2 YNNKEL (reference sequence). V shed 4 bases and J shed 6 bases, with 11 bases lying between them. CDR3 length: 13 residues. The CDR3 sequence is CASSPGDSDTQYF. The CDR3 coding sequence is TGTGCCAGCAGCCCGGGAGATAGCGATACGCAGTATTTT.

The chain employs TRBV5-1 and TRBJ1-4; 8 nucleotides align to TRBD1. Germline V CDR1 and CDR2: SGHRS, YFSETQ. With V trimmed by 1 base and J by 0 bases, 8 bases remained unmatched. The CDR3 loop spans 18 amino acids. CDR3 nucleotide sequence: TGCGCCAGCAGCTTGTTAACAGGGGGTACTGCAACTAATGAAAAACTGTTTTTT. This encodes CASSLLTGGTATNEKLFF.

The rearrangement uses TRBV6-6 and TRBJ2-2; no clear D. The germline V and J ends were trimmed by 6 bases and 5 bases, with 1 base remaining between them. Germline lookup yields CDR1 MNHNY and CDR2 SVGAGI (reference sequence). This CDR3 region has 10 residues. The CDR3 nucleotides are TGTGCCAGCAGGACCGGGGAGCTGTTTTTT. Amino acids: CASRTGELFF.

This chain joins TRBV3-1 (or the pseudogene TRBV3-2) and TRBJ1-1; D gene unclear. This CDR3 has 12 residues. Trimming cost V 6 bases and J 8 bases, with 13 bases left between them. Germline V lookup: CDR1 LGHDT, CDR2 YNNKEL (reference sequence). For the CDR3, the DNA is TGTGCCAGCAGTCAACTGGGCAGAGAAGCTTTCTTT. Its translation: CASSQLGREAFF.

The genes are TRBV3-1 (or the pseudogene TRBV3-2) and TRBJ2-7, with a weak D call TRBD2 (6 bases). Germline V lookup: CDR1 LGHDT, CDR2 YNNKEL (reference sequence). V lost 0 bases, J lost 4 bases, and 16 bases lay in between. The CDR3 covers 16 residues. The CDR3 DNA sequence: TGTGCCAGCAGCCAAGATCTGGGACTGCTGGGATACGAGCAGTACTTC. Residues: CASSQDLGLLGYEQYF.

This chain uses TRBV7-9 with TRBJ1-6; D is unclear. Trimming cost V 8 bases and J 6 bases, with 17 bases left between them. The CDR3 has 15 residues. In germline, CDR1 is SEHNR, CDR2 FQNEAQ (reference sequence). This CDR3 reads CASSKAGQINSPLHF. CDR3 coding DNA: TGTGCCAGCTCAAAAGCCGGGCAGATTAATTCACCCCTCCACTTT. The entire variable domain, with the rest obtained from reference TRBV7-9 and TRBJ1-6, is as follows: DTGVSQNPRHKITKRGQNVTFRCDPISEHNRLYWYRQTLGQGPEFLTYFQNEAQLEKSRLLSDRFSAERPKGSFSTLEIQRTEQGDSAMYLCASSKAGQINSPLHFGNGTRLTVT.

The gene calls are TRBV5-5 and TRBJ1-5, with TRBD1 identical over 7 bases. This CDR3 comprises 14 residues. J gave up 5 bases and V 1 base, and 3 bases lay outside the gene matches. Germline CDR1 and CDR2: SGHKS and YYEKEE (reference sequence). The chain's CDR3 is CASSLQQGYQPQHF. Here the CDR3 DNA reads TGTGCCAGCAGCTTGCAACAGGGGTATCAGCCCCAGCATTTT.

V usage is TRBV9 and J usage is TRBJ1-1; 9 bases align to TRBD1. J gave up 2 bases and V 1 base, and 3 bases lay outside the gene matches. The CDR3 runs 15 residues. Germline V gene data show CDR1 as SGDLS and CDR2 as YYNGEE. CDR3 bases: TGTGCCAGCAGCGTATGGACAGGGGCAAACACTGAAGCTTTCTTT. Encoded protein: CASSVWTGANTEAFF.

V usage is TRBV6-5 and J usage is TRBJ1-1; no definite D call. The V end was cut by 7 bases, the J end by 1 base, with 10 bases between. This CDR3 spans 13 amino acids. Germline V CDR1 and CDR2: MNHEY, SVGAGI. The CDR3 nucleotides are TGTGCCAGCACCTCGTCAGGGAACACTGAAGCTTTCTTT. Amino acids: CASTSSGNTEAFF.

The CDR3 here is CASSLSARGSEQFF. CDR3 in DNA: TGTGCCAGCAGCCTTAGCGCGCGGGGAAGTGAGCAGTTCTTC. The V call is TRBV14, the J call TRBJ2-1, with D possibly matching TRBD2 (6 bases). Germline V gene lookup returns CDR1 SGHDN and CDR2 FVKESK. CDR3 size: 14 residues. V was trimmed by 4 bases and J by 9 bases, leaving 16 bases between them.

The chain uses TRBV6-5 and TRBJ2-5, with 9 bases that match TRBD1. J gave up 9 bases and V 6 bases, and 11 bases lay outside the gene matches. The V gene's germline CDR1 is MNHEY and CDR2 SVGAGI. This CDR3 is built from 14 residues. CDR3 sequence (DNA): TGTGCCAGCAGCCACCCGGGACAGGGCCTCTCCCAGTACTTC. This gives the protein CASSHPGQGLSQYF.

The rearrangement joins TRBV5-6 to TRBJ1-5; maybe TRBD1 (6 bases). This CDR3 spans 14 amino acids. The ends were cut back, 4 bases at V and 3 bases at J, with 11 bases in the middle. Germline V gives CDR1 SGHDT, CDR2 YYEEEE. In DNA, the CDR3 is TGTGCCAGCAGCACTGGACAGCTCAATCAGCCCCAGCATTTT. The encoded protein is CASSTGQLNQPQHF.

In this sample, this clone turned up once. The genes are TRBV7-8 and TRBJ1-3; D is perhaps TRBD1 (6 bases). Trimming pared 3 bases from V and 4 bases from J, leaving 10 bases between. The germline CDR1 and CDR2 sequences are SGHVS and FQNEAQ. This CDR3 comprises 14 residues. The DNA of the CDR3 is TGTGCCAGCAGCTTCTCGACAGGAGGAAACACCATATATTTT. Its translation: CASSFSTGGNTIYF.

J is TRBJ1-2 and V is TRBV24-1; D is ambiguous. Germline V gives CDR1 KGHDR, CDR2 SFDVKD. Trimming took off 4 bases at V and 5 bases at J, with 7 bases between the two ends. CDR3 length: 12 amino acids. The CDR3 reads CATSDGVYGYTF. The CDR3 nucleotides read TGTGCCACCAGTGACGGAGTTTATGGCTACACCTTC.

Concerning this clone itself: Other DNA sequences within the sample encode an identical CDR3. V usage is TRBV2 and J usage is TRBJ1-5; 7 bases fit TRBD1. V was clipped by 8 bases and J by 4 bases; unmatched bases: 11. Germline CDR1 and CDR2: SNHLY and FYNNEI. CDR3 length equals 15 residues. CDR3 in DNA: TGTGCCAGCGGGAGGACAGGAGGATCGAATCAGCCCCAGCATTTT. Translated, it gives CASGRTGGSNQPQHF. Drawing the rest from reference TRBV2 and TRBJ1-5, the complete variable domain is EPEVTQTPSHQVTQMGQEVILRCVPISNHLYFYWYRQILGQKVEFLVSFYNNEISEKSEIFDDQFSVERPDGSNFTLKIRSTKLEDSAMYFCASGRTGGSNQPQHFGDGTRLSIL.

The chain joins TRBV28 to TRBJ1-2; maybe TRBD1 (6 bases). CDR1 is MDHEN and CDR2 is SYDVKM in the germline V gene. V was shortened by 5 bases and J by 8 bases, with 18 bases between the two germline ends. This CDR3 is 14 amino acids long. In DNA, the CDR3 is TGTGCCAGCAGTCTGTCGGGGACACAAAACGGCTACACCTTC. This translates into CASSLSGTQNGYTF.

The CDR3 DNA sequence: TGCAGTGCTAGTAGACGCGTGAACACTGAAGCTTTCTTT. Amino acids: CSASRRVNTEAFF. The chain has TRBV20-1 and TRBJ1-1; the D is unclear. The CDR3 runs 13 residues. Per germline, CDR1 DFQATT and CDR2 SNEGSKA (reference sequence). V dropped 3 bases and J dropped 0 bases, with 8 bases sitting between them.

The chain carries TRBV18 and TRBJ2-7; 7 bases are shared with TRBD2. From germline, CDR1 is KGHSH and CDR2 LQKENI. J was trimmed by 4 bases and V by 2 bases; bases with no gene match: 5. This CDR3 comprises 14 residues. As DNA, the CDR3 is TGTGCCAGCTCACCATCTTGGGAGGGATACGAGCAGTACTTC. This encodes CASSPSWEGYEQYF.

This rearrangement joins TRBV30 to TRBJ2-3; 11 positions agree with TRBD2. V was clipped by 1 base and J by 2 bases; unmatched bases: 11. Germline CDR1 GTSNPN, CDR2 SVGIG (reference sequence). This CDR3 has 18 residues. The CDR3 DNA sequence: TGTGCCTGGAGTGCACGTCCTAGCGGGGGGCGAACCACAGATACGCAGTATTTT. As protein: CAWSARPSGGRTTDTQYF.

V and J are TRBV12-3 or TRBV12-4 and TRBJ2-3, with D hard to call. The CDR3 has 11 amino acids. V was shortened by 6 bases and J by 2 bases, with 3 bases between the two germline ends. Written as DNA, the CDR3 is TGTGCCAGCAGCTACACAGATACGCAGTATTTT. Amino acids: CASSYTDTQYF.

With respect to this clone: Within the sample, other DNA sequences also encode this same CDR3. The CDR3 is CASSQVGGNQPQHF. CDR3 sequence (DNA): TGTGCCAGCAGCCAAGTGGGCGGCAATCAGCCCCAGCATTTT. The V call is TRBV3-1 (or the pseudogene TRBV3-2), the J call TRBJ1-5; D is uncertain. The CDR3 contains 14 residues. Germline lookup yields CDR1 LGHDT and CDR2 YNNKEL (reference sequence). V lost 1 base and J lost 2, with 6 bases in between.

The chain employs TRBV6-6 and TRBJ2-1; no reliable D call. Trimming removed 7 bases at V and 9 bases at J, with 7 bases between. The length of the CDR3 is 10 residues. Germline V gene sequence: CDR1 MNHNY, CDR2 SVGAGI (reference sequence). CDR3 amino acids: CASMASEQFF. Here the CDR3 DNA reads TGTGCCAGCATGGCAAGTGAGCAGTTCTTC.

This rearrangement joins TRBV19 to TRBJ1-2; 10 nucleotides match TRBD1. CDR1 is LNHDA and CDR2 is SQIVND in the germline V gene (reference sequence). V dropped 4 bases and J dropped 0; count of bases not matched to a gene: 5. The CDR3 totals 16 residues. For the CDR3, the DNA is TGTGCCAGTAGTAGATCCGGGACAGGGGCTAACTATGGCTACACCTTC. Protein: CASSRSGTGANYGYTF.